The rows below give T cell receptor beta chains drawn from one sample of a study of T cell repertoires in cytomegalovirus infection. These TCRs' antigens remain unknown. Via MiXCR, TCRdb re-called the reads, giving one row per CDR3 protein. The sample gives about 270,000 distinct CDR3 sequences, approximately 22% of which show up once; under 25% is in the top ten. The sequencing used cultured PBMCs, collected from culture after CMV antigen stimulation. The receptors derive from a human donor in good health (CMV status not recorded). Some clones in this sample may be carry-over from other donors' samples. CDR3s include the opening cysteine and the closing phenylalanine or tryptophan. Fields, in order: D gene, V gene, J gene, clone size, CDR3 protein, CDR3 DNA. A D gene is named only where the DNA matches it firmly. Size is omitted from some rows. Given values are once, few, many or a class for expanded clones.

>NA|TRBV2|TRBJ2-3|NA
CASSPELFPTDTQYF
TGTGCCAGCAGTCCCGAACTTTTCCCCACAGATACGCAGTATTTT
>NA|TRBV29-1|TRBJ2-2|few
CSVLGAGELFF
TGCAGCGTTTTGGGAGCCGGGGAGCTGTTTTTT
>TRBD2|TRBV7-9|TRBJ2-1|many
CASSIDSGRRNEQFF
TGTGCCAGCAGCATCGATAGCGGGAGACGCAATGAGCAGTTCTTC
>TRBD2|TRBV9|TRBJ2-1|NA
CASSSGGGAFDYNEQFF
TGTGCCAGCAGCTCGGGAGGCGGGGCCTTCGACTACAATGAGCAGTTCTTC
>NA|TRBV6-1|TRBJ1-6|NA
CASSEVLNSPLHF
TGTGCCAGCAGTGAGGTCCTTAATTCACCCCTCCACTTT
>NA|TRBV7-2|TRBJ1-2|many
CASKTANYGYTF
TGTGCCAGCAAGACAGCCAACTATGGCTACACCTTC
>TRBD1|TRBV19|TRBJ2-1|NA
CASTAGTVYYNEQFF
TGTGCCAGTACCGCCGGGACAGTGTATTACAATGAGCAGTTCTTC
>NA|TRBV7-2|TRBJ1-5|many
CASSLASPRAPGPQHF
TGTGCCAGCAGCTTAGCAAGCCCTAGGGCCCCCGGGCCCCAGCATTTT
>NA|TRBV19|TRBJ2-3|NA
CASSIAAATDTQYF
TGTGCCAGTAGTATTGCGGCAGCCACAGATACGCAGTATTTT
>TRBD1|TRBV28|TRBJ1-6|many
CASRPTGGESYNSPLHF
TGTGCCAGCAGACCGACAGGGGGCGAATCCTATAATTCACCCCTCCACTTT
>TRBD2|TRBV20-1|TRBJ2-1|few
CSARGGSGTYNEQFF
TGCAGTGCTAGGGGGGGTAGCGGGACCTACAATGAGCAGTTCTTC
>NA|TRBV24-1|TRBJ2-3|NA
CATSHPGLQDTQYF
TGTGCCACCTCCCACCCAGGGTTGCAAGATACGCAGTATTTT
>TRBD1|TRBV6-2/TRBV6-3|TRBJ2-7|NA
CASTRTGTATYEQYF
TGTGCCAGCACCAGAACCGGGACAGCGACCTACGAGCAGTACTTC
>NA|TRBV19|TRBJ2-6|few
CASSPTRGAGANVLTF
TGTGCCAGTAGTCCCACTCGTGGGGCTGGGGCCAACGTCCTGACTTTC
>TRBD2|TRBV6-2/TRBV6-3|TRBJ2-1|many
CASNSGRGVSGEQFF
TGTGCCAGCAATAGCGGGAGGGGGGTCTCGGGTGAGCAGTTCTTC
>TRBD2|TRBV12-3/TRBV12-4|TRBJ2-1|many
CASSLLAGPNEQFF
TGTGCCAGCAGTCTACTAGCGGGGCCCAATGAGCAGTTCTTC
>NA|TRBV24-1|TRBJ1-2|few
CATSDQGVGYGYTF
TGTGCCACCAGTGACCAAGGGGTAGGCTATGGCTACACCTTC
>NA|TRBV12-3/TRBV12-4|TRBJ2-3|NA
CASSHYTTSTDTQYF
TGTGCCAGCAGCCACTACACGACTAGCACAGATACGCAGTATTTT
>NA|TRBV9|TRBJ2-2|NA
CASSVHFRRLGITGELFF
TGTGCCAGCAGCGTCCATTTTAGGCGTCTAGGTATCACCGGGGAGCTGTTTTTT
>NA|TRBV18|TRBJ1-4|few
CASSPDISNEKLFF
TGTGCCAGCTCACCCGACATATCGAATGAAAAACTGTTTTTT
>TRBD1|TRBV4-3|TRBJ2-1|few
CASSQDSGAGGNEQFF
TGCGCCAGCAGCCAAGATTCCGGGGCAGGGGGCAATGAGCAGTTCTTC
>TRBD1|TRBV7-2|TRBJ1-6|NA
CASSPTGAKYNSPLHF
TGTGCCAGCAGCCCCACAGGGGCCAAATATAATTCACCCCTCCACTTT
>TRBD1|TRBV9|TRBJ1-4|many
CASSATDGQGWEKLFF
TGTGCCAGCAGCGCCACGGACGGACAGGGATGGGAAAAACTGTTTTTT
>TRBD1|TRBV28|TRBJ2-5|many
CASRAGTGEETQYF
TGTGCCAGCCGCGCCGGGACAGGCGAAGAGACCCAGTACTTC
>NA|TRBV20-1|TRBJ2-3|few
CSVVGDGYTDTQYF
TGCAGTGTCGTGGGGGACGGATACACAGATACGCAGTATTTT
>NA|TRBV15|TRBJ2-7|many
CATSRDGDYEQYF
TGTGCCACCAGCAGAGATGGGGACTACGAGCAGTACTTC
>NA|TRBV3-1|TRBJ1-1|few
CASSKQVMNTEAFF
TGTGCCAGCAGCAAACAGGTCATGAACACTGAAGCTTTCTTT
>NA|TRBV20-1|TRBJ2-6|NA
CSASPGTNLISGANVLTF
TGCAGTGCTAGCCCCGGGACCAACCTAATCTCTGGGGCCAACGTCCTGACTTTC
>NA|TRBV10-3|TRBJ2-1|few
CAITKGDEQFF
TGTGCCATCACAAAGGGCGATGAGCAGTTCTTC
>TRBD1|TRBV7-9|TRBJ1-1|many
CASSWTGANTEAFF
TGTGCCAGCAGCTGGACAGGGGCGAACACTGAAGCTTTCTTT
>NA|TRBV7-2|TRBJ2-3|many
CASSKGGSTDTQYF
TGTGCCAGCAGCAAAGGAGGTAGCACAGATACGCAGTATTTT
>NA|TRBV6-2/TRBV6-3|TRBJ2-7|few
CASSARRGGGYEQYF
TGTGCCAGCAGCGCTAGGCGGGGAGGAGGCTACGAGCAGTACTTC
>TRBD2|TRBV19|TRBJ2-3|few
CASSMTSWDYTDTQYF
TGTGCCAGTAGTATGACTAGCTGGGATTACACAGATACGCAGTATTTT
>TRBD1|TRBV7-2|TRBJ2-7|many
CASSSSGTDPYEQYF
TGTGCCAGCAGCTCCTCCGGGACAGACCCCTACGAGCAGTACTTC
>TRBD1|TRBV5-6|TRBJ2-2|many
CASSLPGTGTGELFF
TGTGCCAGCAGCTTACCCGGGACAGGGACCGGGGAGCTGTTTTTT
>NA|TRBV4-3|TRBJ2-5|many
CASSHIVAETQYF
TGCGCCAGCAGCCACATCGTAGCGGAGACCCAGTACTTC
>NA|TRBV28|TRBJ1-1|medium-sized
CASKFLGVGFSEAFF
TGTGCCAGCAAATTCTTAGGTGTGGGTTTCTCGGAAGCTTTCTTT
>TRBD1|TRBV4-1|TRBJ2-5|NA
CASSQDRDRGQETQYF
TGCGCCAGCAGCCAAGATCGGGACAGGGGACAAGAGACCCAGTACTTC
>NA|TRBV6-1|TRBJ2-6|many
CASMAALSGANVLTF
TGTGCCAGCATGGCGGCCCTCTCTGGGGCCAACGTCCTGACTTTC
>TRBD1|TRBV5-4|TRBJ2-7|NA
CASSTTQGARYEQYF
TGTGCCAGCAGCACCACTCAGGGGGCGCGCTACGAGCAGTACTTC
>NA|TRBV7-8|TRBJ1-5|many
CASRPRFGGENQPQHF
TGTGCCAGCAGGCCGAGGTTCGGGGGAGAAAATCAGCCCCAGCATTTT
>TRBD2|TRBV27|TRBJ2-5|few
CASSYLAGGETQYF
TGTGCCAGCAGTTACCTAGCGGGAGGAGAGACCCAGTACTTC